The T cell receptor beta chain under discussion was sequenced for a study of T cell responses to AZD1222 COVID-19 vaccine. As regards this clone: Its antigen is unknown.

Study conclusions and caveats: Only a handful of AZD1222 recipients tested seropositive at baseline. Spike-specific TCRs gained breadth and depth after people received two AZD1222 doses. Every sample of the repertoires postdated the peak T cell response. Females made up more of the donors, who were largely white British, and clonal diversity may have come out too low.

V lost 3 bases to trimming and J lost 1 base, with 6 bases between them. CDR3 length equals 13 residues. Assay: immunoSEQ multiplex PCR; the TCRdb copy retains only in-frame clones and omits some. The data contain approximately 140,000 clones, 85% to 95% of them singletons. This sequence originates from an adult who received the AZD1222 COVID-19 vaccine. Source: peripheral blood, taken 28 days after the second AZD1222 dose. The chain recombines TRBV12-3 or TRBV12-4 with TRBJ1-1, with D unresolved. CDR3 DNA sequence: TGTGCCAGCAGTTTTCCAGCGAACACTGAAGCTTTCTTT. This sequence encodes CASSFPANTEAFF.